The T cell receptor beta chain described here comes from a study of cytomegalovirus exposure and HLA in healthy donors. Study findings and constraints: Diagnosis of cytomegalovirus status made by the classifier reportedly showed high specificity and sensitivity.

Clones were sequenced by immunoSEQ multiplex PCR, and TCRdb holds only the in-frame ones, with some missing. Of fewer than 250,000 clones in the sample, approximately 88% were seen once. Concerning this clone itself: Its antigen is undetermined.

Germline V gene sequence: CDR1 SGDLS, CDR2 YYNGEE. V was pared by 1 base and J by 2 bases, with 6 bases between. The CDR3 runs 13 residues. This chain uses TRBV9 with TRBJ2-5; D call uncertain. Material: PBMCs. This TCR came from a young woman in good health and CMV-seropositive. CDR3 coding DNA: TGTGCCAGCAGCGTATCACTTCAAGAGACCCAGTACTTC. As protein: CASSVSLQETQYF.